What follows describes a single TCR beta chain. This sample stems from a study of blood T cell repertoires in COVID-19. Individuals aged roughly 18 to 90 years were recruited from about two dozen US areas. Only in-frame clones appear in the TCRdb table, and some are missing; sequencing was by immunoSEQ multiplex PCR. The sample carries 390,000 or so clones, around 86% recorded once. From germline, CDR1 is SNHLY and CDR2 FYNNEI. Between the trimmed V and J ends, which lost 2 bases and 6 bases, there was a span of 13 bases. The CDR3 extends over 15 amino acids. The source is a woman between 45 and 60 years old who had recovered from COVID-19. The sample was PBMCs or T cells enriched from blood (not recorded which). The chain carries TRBV2 and TRBJ1-4; D might be TRBD1 (5 bases). CDR3 coding DNA: TGTGCCAGCAGTGAATCGGGGGGGGACTATGAAAAACTGTTTTTT. It codes for CASSESGGDYEKLFF.